The count of the clone carrying this T cell receptor beta chain is one. The antigen is unknown. The data belong to a study of human CD4 T cells and Enterobacteriaceae. Notes on the study in general: Ex vivo, broadly cross-reactive clonotypes appeared more expanded than specific ones.

Sorting took every CD4+ cell except CD45RA+CCR7+CD95- naive cells, reaching over 95% purity. CD4 and CD14 magnetic microbeads positively selected total CD4+ T cells and monocytes. This CDR3 is 14 amino acids long. With 4 bases clipped from V and 2 bases from J, the junction kept 1 base outside the gene matches. The V gene's germline CDR1 is MNHEY and CDR2 SMNVEV (reference sequence). Profiling relied on immunoSEQ multiplex PCR, and the TCRdb table lists in-frame clones only, not all of them. There are some 30,000 clones in the sample; around 80% occur only once, and around 1.7% lies in the top ten. The receptor was isolated from a human donor in good health. This chain joins TRBV27 and TRBJ1-2, with 10 nucleotides matching TRBD1. The material sequenced was memory CD4+ T cells from blood. In DNA, the CDR3 is TGTGCCAGCAGTTCGGACAGGGGGAACTATGGCTACACCTTC. Protein product: CASSSDRGNYGYTF.